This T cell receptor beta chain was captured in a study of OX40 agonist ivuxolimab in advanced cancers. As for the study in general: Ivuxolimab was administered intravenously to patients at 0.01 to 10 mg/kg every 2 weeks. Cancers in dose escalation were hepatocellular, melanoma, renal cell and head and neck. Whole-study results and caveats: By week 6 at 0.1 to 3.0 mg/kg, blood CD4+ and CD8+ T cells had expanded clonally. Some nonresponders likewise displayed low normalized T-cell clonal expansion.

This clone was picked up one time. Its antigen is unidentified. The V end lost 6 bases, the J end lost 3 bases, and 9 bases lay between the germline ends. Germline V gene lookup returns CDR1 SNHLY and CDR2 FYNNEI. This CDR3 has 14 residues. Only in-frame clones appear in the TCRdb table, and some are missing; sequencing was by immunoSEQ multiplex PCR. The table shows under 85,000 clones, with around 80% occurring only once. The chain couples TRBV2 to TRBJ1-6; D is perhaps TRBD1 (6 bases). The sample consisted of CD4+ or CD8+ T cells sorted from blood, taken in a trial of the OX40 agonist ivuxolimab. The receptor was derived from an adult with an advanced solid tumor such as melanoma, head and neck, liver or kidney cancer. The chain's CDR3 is CASRGQIYNSPLHF. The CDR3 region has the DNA TGTGCCAGCAGAGGACAGATCTATAATTCACCCCTCCACTTT.